These 31 T cell receptor beta chains were sequenced from one sample in a study of T cells in Graves' hyperthyroidism and ophthalmopathy. TCR beta CDR3 sequences were amplified from RNA transcripts. When the TCR CDR3 underwent first-round RT-PCR, the HTBI primer set was used. TCRdb re-analysed the multiplex PCR reads in MiXCR, keeping a single row per CDR3 protein. Here the sample spans 400,000 or so distinct CDR3 sequences, 13% to 15% being singletons. The sequencing sample was made of blood. The receptors derive from a woman in her twenties or thirties with Graves' ophthalmopathy.

V gene TRBV20-1 combines with J gene TRBJ1-3; no clear D. V lost 0 bases and J 1 base, leaving 13 bases between the germline ends. Germline CDR1 DFQATT, CDR2 SNEGSKA (reference sequence). This CDR3 comprises 16 residues. CDR3: CSARDWTRKSGNTIYF. The CDR3 DNA is TGCAGTGCTAGAGATTGGACGAGAAAGTCTGGAAACACCATATATTTT.

This clonotype was recorded at least ten times. This chain joins TRBV7-9 and TRBJ1-5; D unresolved. The CDR3 contains 15 residues. The V gene's germline CDR1 is SEHNR and CDR2 FQNEAQ (reference sequence). V lost 1 base and J 6 bases, leaving 13 bases between the germline ends. CDR3 loop: CASSLGVTGGQPQHF. For the CDR3, the DNA is TGTGCCAGCAGCTTAGGGGTTACGGGAGGTCAGCCCCAGCATTTT.

J is TRBJ1-1 and V is TRBV7-9; 8 nucleotides line up with TRBD1. Per the germline V gene, CDR1 is SEHNR and CDR2 is FQNEAQ (reference sequence). This CDR3 region has 16 residues. V dropped 5 bases and J dropped 0; count of bases not matched to a gene: 8. DNA for the CDR3: TGTGCCAGCAGCCCGTTGACAGGGGCCATGAACACTGAAGCTTTCTTT. This gives the protein CASSPLTGAMNTEAFF.

This clonotype was seen ten or more times. This chain links TRBV13 with TRBJ1-4, with D possibly being TRBD1 (6 bases). This CDR3 contains 14 residues. V was clipped by 5 bases and J by 3 bases, with 10 bases between them. Per the germline V gene, CDR1 is PRHDT and CDR2 is FYEKMQ (reference sequence). CDR3 sequence reads: CASSGQKSNEKLFF. CDR3 DNA: TGTGCCAGCAGCGGACAGAAATCTAATGAAAAACTGTTTTTT.

At least ten counts were recorded for this clonotype. This sequence joins TRBV28 and TRBJ2-4; no definite D call. The CDR3 contains 14 residues. The V end was cut by 2 bases, the J end by 5 bases, with 10 bases between. Germline V gene lookup returns CDR1 MDHEN and CDR2 SYDVKM. The CDR3 protein is CASSLGVEQNIQYF. The CDR3 coding sequence is TGTGCCAGCAGTTTAGGAGTTGAACAAAACATTCAGTACTTC.

V usage is TRBV28 and J usage is TRBJ2-3; TRBD2 agrees at 10 bases. CDR1 and CDR2 (germline): MDHEN, SYDVKM. J gave up 8 bases and V 7 bases, and 6 bases lay outside the gene matches. The CDR3 totals 13 residues. CDR3 region: CASTSGGLGTQYF. The DNA of the CDR3 is TGTGCCAGCACTAGCGGGGGACTCGGTACGCAGTATTTT. Complete variable domain (other parts from reference TRBV28 and TRBJ2-3): DVKVTQSSRYLVKRTGEKVFLECVQDMDHENMFWYRQDPGLGLRLIYFSYDVKMKEKGDIPEGYSVSREKKERFSLILESASTNQTSMYLCASTSGGLGTQYFGPGTRLTVL.

The chain uses TRBV19 and TRBJ1-2, with unresolved D. The V gene's germline CDR1 is LNHDA and CDR2 SQIVND (reference sequence). CDR3 length: 13 residues. Between the trimmed V and J ends, which lost 1 base and 3 bases, there was a span of 6 bases. The CDR3 reads CASSIGPYYGYTF. CDR3 nucleotides: TGTGCCAGTAGTATAGGACCTTACTATGGCTACACCTTC.

This clonotype was found a few times. The V and J genes are TRBV3-1 and TRBJ2-5; no clear D gene. V lost 6 bases, J lost 1 base, and 9 bases lay in between. The CDR3 covers 13 residues. Germline CDR1 LGHDT, CDR2 YNNKEL (reference sequence). As DNA, the CDR3 is TGTGCCAGCAGTTACGATATCCAAGAGACCCAGTACTTC. This encodes CASSYDIQETQYF.

This clonotype was detected many times. The V gene is TRBV6-1, the J gene TRBJ1-2, with D unclear. This CDR3 is 11 amino acids long. Trimming took 7 bases from V and 5 from J, leaving 8 bases between them. Germline-derived CDR1 and CDR2 are MNHNS and SASEGT. In DNA, the CDR3 is TGTGCCAGCATCGGACCGTATGGCTACACCTTC. Its protein is CASIGPYGYTF.

This clonotype was detected ten times or more. In DNA, the CDR3 is TGTGCCAGCAGTTTAGATGCGGCGGACCCTAATGAAAAACTGTTTTTT. Its translation: CASSLDAADPNEKLFF. This chain uses TRBV12-3 or TRBV12-4 with TRBJ1-4, with unresolved D. V was cut by 1 base and J by 3 bases, with 12 bases left in between. This CDR3 spans 16 amino acids.

This clonotype was recorded a few times. CDR3 nucleotides: TGTGCCACGACAAAGAGACTAGCGGGACTCACAGATACGCAGTATTTT. This translates into CATTKRLAGLTDTQYF. The rearrangement uses TRBV19 and TRBJ2-3; TRBD2 agrees at 11 bases. The germline CDR1 and CDR2 sequences are LNHDA and SQIVND (reference sequence). The CDR3 contains 16 residues. V shed 10 bases, J shed 2 bases, and the junction held 11 bases outside the gene matches.

This clonotype was picked up many times. The J gene is TRBJ1-2, the V gene TRBV12-3 or TRBV12-4; D unclear. Deletions cut 0 bases from V and 7 bases from J, with 3 bases between. The CDR3 loop spans 11 amino acids. In DNA, the CDR3 is TGTGCCAGCAGTTTAGCCACTGGCTACACCTTC. Translation gives CASSLATGYTF.

This clonotype was seen at least ten times. V gene TRBV2 combines with J gene TRBJ2-3; D might be TRBD1 (6 bases). The ends were cut back, 4 bases at V and 5 bases at J, with 16 bases in the middle. From germline, CDR1 is SNHLY and CDR2 FYNNEI. The CDR3 covers 15 residues. Written as DNA, the CDR3 is TGTGCCAGCAGTGGACACAGGGTTTCGGGAGATACGCAGTATTTT. Amino acid sequence: CASSGHRVSGDTQYF. The entire variable domain, with the rest obtained from reference TRBV2 and TRBJ2-3, is as follows: EPEVTQTPSHQVTQMGQEVILRCVPISNHLYFYWYRQILGQKVEFLVSFYNNEISEKSEIFDDQFSVERPDGSNFTLKIRSTKLEDSAMYFCASSGHRVSGDTQYFGPGTRLTVL.

This clonotype was counted many times. V and J are TRBV5-8 and TRBJ1-2; no firm D call. Germline-derived CDR1 and CDR2 are SGHTS and YDEGEE. There are 14 residues in the CDR3. Trimming removed 1 base at V and 4 bases at J, with 11 bases between. In nucleotides, the CDR3 is TGTGCCAGCAGCTTGCGGGCAGGAGGCTATGGCTACACCTTC. This encodes CASSLRAGGYGYTF.

The J gene is TRBJ1-3, the V gene TRBV5-1; D not resolved. V was pared by 0 bases and J by 4 bases, with 11 bases between. The CDR3 length is 15 residues. Per the germline V gene, CDR1 is SGHRS and CDR2 is YFSETQ. CDR3 sequence (DNA): TGCGCCAGCAGCTTGGCGGGCAGTGGGGGAAACACCATATATTTT. The encoded protein is CASSLAGSGGNTIYF.

V usage is TRBV5-1 and J usage is TRBJ1-5; the D is unclear. Trimming removed 0 bases from V and 2 bases from J, with 6 bases in between. Germline CDR1 is SGHRS and CDR2 is YFSETQ. CDR3 length: 14 residues. The chain's CDR3 is CASSLGVGNQPQHF. The DNA for the CDR3 is TGCGCCAGCAGCTTGGGGGTCGGCAATCAGCCCCAGCATTTT.

The chain carries TRBV20-1 and TRBJ1-2, with a tentative D call TRBD1 (5 bases). The CDR3 covers 13 residues. Germline V gene data show CDR1 as DFQATT and CDR2 as SNEGSKA (reference sequence). V was clipped by 4 bases and J by 1 base, with 10 bases between them. CDR3 amino acids: CSATATVNYGYTF. The CDR3 region has the DNA TGCAGTGCTACCGCGACAGTTAACTATGGCTACACCTTC.

This clonotype was found a few times. The gene calls are TRBV19 and TRBJ1-4; possibly TRBD1 for D (5 bases). The CDR3 sequence is 21 residues long. V dropped 7 bases and J dropped 8 bases, with 38 bases sitting between them. Germline V CDR1 and CDR2: LNHDA, SQIVND (reference sequence). Written as DNA, the CDR3 is TGTGCCAGTACCCCCTATCCCGGTGGTTGGGTGTCGTGGGGCGCGCCGGAAAAACTGTTTTTT. Amino acid sequence: CASTPYPGGWVSWGAPEKLFF.

Many counts were recorded for this clonotype. The rearrangement joins TRBV7-2 to TRBJ1-6; D gene ambiguous. With 5 bases removed from V and 7 bases from J, the gap between germline ends came to 9 bases. The germline gives CDR1 SGHTA, CDR2 FQGNSA. This CDR3 has 13 amino acids. CDR3 amino acids: CASSPNGNSPLHF. Written as DNA, the CDR3 is TGTGCCAGCAGCCCTAACGGGAATTCACCCCTCCACTTT.

This clonotype came up many times. V gene TRBV11-2 combines with J gene TRBJ2-1, with a weak D call TRBD2 (6 bases). CDR1 and CDR2 (germline): SGHAT, FQNNGV. The CDR3 totals 15 residues. V was pared by 6 bases and J by 5 bases, with 17 bases between. The CDR3 region is CASRLIGLRNNEQFF. The CDR3 coding sequence is TGTGCCAGCAGACTGATAGGACTAAGAAACAATGAGCAGTTCTTC.

This clonotype has only a few counts. A much larger clone lies a single base off, so this may be a read error. V and J are TRBV15 and TRBJ1-1; no clear D. CDR1 is LNHNV and CDR2 is YYDKDF in the germline V gene (reference sequence). The CDR3 has 14 residues. In DNA form, the CDR3 reads TGTGCCACCAGCACCAGGCGAGGTAACACTGAAGCTTCCTTT. Its translation: CATSTRRGNTEASF.

This clonotype was observed many times. This chain links TRBV28 with TRBJ2-3; D unresolved. The CDR3 loop spans 11 amino acids. The V and J ends lost 6 bases and 1 base respectively, with 2 bases between them. CDR1 and CDR2 from the germline V gene are MDHEN and SYDVKM. The CDR3 region is CASRGTDTQYF. The CDR3 DNA is TGTGCCAGCAGGGGCACAGATACGCAGTATTTT.

This sequence joins TRBV3-1 and TRBJ2-1, with 9 nucleotides matching TRBD2. Germline V lookup: CDR1 LGHDT, CDR2 YNNKEL (reference sequence). The CDR3 contains 19 residues. The trim removed 2 bases at V and 5 bases at J, leaving 16 bases unmatched. CDR3 nucleotide sequence: TGTGCCAGCAGCCAATCCTCAGCGGGGGGTCCCTACGGGGACAATGAGCAGTTCTTC. Protein product: CASSQSSAGGPYGDNEQFF.

The gene calls are TRBV3-1 and TRBJ2-3; D is perhaps TRBD2 (7 bases). Germline V gene sequence: CDR1 LGHDT, CDR2 YNNKEL (reference sequence). CDR3 length equals 17 residues. V was pared by 4 bases and J by 4 bases, with 21 bases between. In DNA, the CDR3 is TGTGCCAGCAGCCGCGGATCGAGGGGGGGGCAGGCAGATACGCAGTATTTT. Its translation: CASSRGSRGGQADTQYF.

This clonotype was seen a few times. The chain joins TRBV6-5 to TRBJ2-7; D gene uncertain. Germline loops: CDR1 MNHEY, CDR2 SVGAGI. This CDR3 spans 15 amino acids. V lost 0 bases and J lost 0, with 9 bases in between. CDR3 loop: CASSYSGSASYEQYF. Written as DNA, the CDR3 is TGTGCCAGCAGTTACTCGGGGTCAGCCTCCTACGAGCAGTACTTC.

This clonotype was seen many times. CDR3 sequence: CSAGRTDTQYF. For the CDR3, the DNA is TGCAGTGCCGGTCGCACAGATACGCAGTATTTT. This sequence joins TRBV20-1 and TRBJ2-3; no clear D. Germline V gives CDR1 DFQATT, CDR2 SNEGSKA (reference sequence). V was pared by 6 bases and J by 1 base, with 5 bases between. CDR3 size: 11 residues.

This clonotype has a count of ten or more. The rearrangement uses TRBV3-1 and TRBJ1-2; D uncertain. The CDR3 spans 12 residues. The V gene lost 1 base and the J gene lost 5 bases, with 5 bases spanning the gap. The germline gives CDR1 LGHDT, CDR2 YNNKEL (reference sequence). The CDR3 sequence: CASSQAGYGYTF. CDR3 nucleotide sequence: TGTGCCAGCAGCCAAGCCGGATATGGCTACACCTTC.

This clonotype appeared many times. CDR3 protein: CASSPRQTVLNTEAFF. The DNA for the CDR3 is TGTGCCAGCAGCCCGAGACAGACAGTTCTGAACACTGAAGCTTTCTTT. The chain links TRBV11-2 to TRBJ1-1; D might be TRBD1 (5 bases). The CDR3 consists of 16 residues. Between the trimmed V and J ends, which lost 5 bases and 0 bases, there was a span of 16 bases. Germline loops: CDR1 SGHAT, CDR2 FQNNGV.

In this sample, this clonotype turned up many times. This rearrangement joins TRBV14 to TRBJ2-3, with D uncertain. V gave up 6 bases and J gave up 1 base, with 11 bases separating them. This CDR3 spans 14 amino acids. Looked up from germline, CDR1 is SGHDN and CDR2 is FVKESK. This chain's CDR3 is CASSQNLGTDTQYF. DNA of the CDR3: TGTGCCAGCAGTCAGAACCTCGGCACAGATACGCAGTATTTT.

This clonotype has a count of ten or more. The V call is TRBV6-1, the J call TRBJ2-5; the match to TRBD1 covers 7 bases. The CDR3 spans 17 residues. CDR1 and CDR2 from the germline V gene are MNHNS and SASEGT. With 2 bases clipped from V and 1 base from J, the junction kept 10 bases outside the gene matches. The CDR3 nucleotides are TGTGCCAGCAGTGAATTCCTTCGTGACAGGGCCCAAGAGACCCAGTACTTC. Amino acids: CASSEFLRDRAQETQYF.

This clonotype was counted at least ten times. The rearrangement links TRBV30 to TRBJ2-3; 7 bases are shared with TRBD1. CDR1 and CDR2 from the germline V gene are GTSNPN and SVGIG (reference sequence). Trimming took 5 bases from V and 3 from J; bases not matched to a gene: 5. The CDR3 sequence is 13 residues long. The CDR3, as DNA: TGTGCCTGGCAAACAGGGGTGACAGATACGCAGTATTTT. It is translated as CAWQTGVTDTQYF.